Listed here are 22 T cell receptor beta chains from one sample, sequenced in a study of T cells in Graves' hyperthyroidism and ophthalmopathy. TCR beta CDR3 sequences were amplified from RNA transcripts. First-round RT-PCR with HTBI primers amplified the TCR CDR3 region. TCRdb itself ran the multiplex PCR reads through MiXCR, one entry per CDR3 protein. The sample consists of about 400,000 distinct CDR3 sequences, 20% to 25% of them appearing once. Specimen: blood. The receptor set was obtained from a man in his fifties or sixties with Graves' hyperthyroidism.

This clonotype was detected only a few times. V is TRBV5-6 and J is TRBJ2-7; no reliable D call. The CDR3 has 14 residues. Trimming left V 4 bases short and J 1 base short, with 12 bases between. Per the germline V gene, CDR1 is SGHDT and CDR2 is YYEEEE. CDR3 region: CASSPSLLSYEQYF. In nucleotides, the CDR3 is TGTGCCAGCAGCCCCTCCCTCCTTTCCTACGAGCAGTACTTC.

This clonotype was picked up a small number of times. The chain carries TRBV11-2 and TRBJ1-1, with no clear D. The ends were cut back, 9 bases at V and 1 base at J, with 15 bases in the middle. The CDR3 spans 14 residues. From germline, CDR1 is SGHAT and CDR2 FQNNGV. The CDR3 DNA reads as TGTGCCAGTCGGAGTTTGGGGAAGAACACTGAAGCTTTCTTT. This sequence encodes CASRSLGKNTEAFF.

This clonotype occurred a few times. No conserved phenylalanine or tryptophan ends this CDR3, so it is likely a read error. The chain uses TRBV7-2 and TRBJ2-7; TRBD1 is a possible D gene (6 bases). CDR3 size: 13 residues. Germline V gene sequence: CDR1 SGHTA, CDR2 FQGNSA. The V gene lost 5 bases and the J gene lost 2 bases, with 10 bases spanning the gap. The CDR3 DNA reads TGTGCCAGCAGCCTACAGGGACCCTACGAGCAGTACTGC. Translating it yields CASSLQGPYEQYC.

The table lists this clonotype with many counts. The J gene is TRBJ2-1, the V gene TRBV13; 10 bases match TRBD2. Per the germline V gene, CDR1 is PRHDT and CDR2 is FYEKMQ (reference sequence). V trimming: 8 bases; J trimming: 4 bases; junction bases outside the gene matches: 14. CDR3 size: 17 residues. The CDR3 DNA reads TGTGCCAGCTCCGCCGTGGCGAGCGGGAGGGCTTACAATGAGCAGTTCTTC. As protein: CASSAVASGRAYNEQFF.

V usage is TRBV28 and J usage is TRBJ2-3; D is unclear. Trimming took off 3 bases at V and 2 bases at J, with 12 bases between the two ends. The CDR3 runs 15 residues. The germline CDR1 and CDR2 sequences are MDHEN and SYDVKM. CDR3 region: CASSLRKGITDTQYF. The DNA of the CDR3 is TGTGCCAGCAGTTTGAGAAAAGGGATCACAGATACGCAGTATTTT.

The table lists this clonotype with a count of one. A read error may account for a junction end that differs from germline. The V gene is TRBV5-1, the J gene TRBJ2-7; TRBD2 agrees at 14 bases. The CDR3 length is 15 residues. Germline CDR1 SGHRS, CDR2 YFSETQ. CDR3 protein: CASRLGLAGVYEQYF. CDR3 nucleotide sequence: TGCGCCAGCAGATTGGGACTAGCGGGAGTCTACGAGCAGTACTTC.

The V call is TRBV4-1, the J call TRBJ1-2; D gene uncertain. V lost 0 bases and J 5 bases, leaving 13 bases between the germline ends. Germline CDR1 and CDR2: MGHRA and YSYEKL. The CDR3 consists of 15 residues. CDR3 residues: CASSQDKGIRYGYTF. The CDR3, as DNA: TGCGCCAGCAGCCAAGACAAGGGTATCAGATATGGCTACACCTTC.

The chain uses TRBV19 and TRBJ2-7; 8 nucleotides match TRBD1. This CDR3 comprises 18 residues. The V and J ends lost 5 bases and 0 bases, in that order; junction bases with no gene match: 15. The germline CDR1 and CDR2 sequences are LNHDA and SQIVND (reference sequence). As DNA, the CDR3 is TGTGCCAGTAGTTTCAAACCGGCGGACAGGGCATACTCCTACGAGCAGTACTTC. Amino acid sequence: CASSFKPADRAYSYEQYF.

The table lists this clonotype with many counts. The V and J genes are TRBV7-8 and TRBJ2-1; D gene ambiguous. The V gene's germline CDR1 is SGHVS and CDR2 FQNEAQ. This CDR3 region has 17 residues. Trimming pared 3 bases from V and 0 bases from J, leaving 15 bases between. DNA of the CDR3: TGTGCCAGCAGCTTGAACCCGAGCCCTAGCTCCTACAATGAGCAGTTCTTC. It specifies CASSLNPSPSSYNEQFF.

The rearrangement joins TRBV2 to TRBJ2-1; TRBD1 matches at 8 bases. The CDR3 sequence is 16 residues long. Trimming cost V 5 bases and J 4 bases; bases outside gene matches: 10. Germline CDR1 reads SNHLY; CDR2 reads FYNNEI. The DNA of the CDR3 is TGTGCCAGCAGTTTCACCGGGACAGGCGGATACAATGAGCAGTTCTTC. Protein sequence: CASSFTGTGGYNEQFF.

CDR3 residues: CASSEIRGFTEAFF. CDR3 sequence (DNA): TGTGCCAGCAGTGAAATCCGGGGGTTCACTGAAGCTTTCTTT. The chain joins TRBV2 to TRBJ1-1; weak D call: TRBD1 (5 bases). With 2 bases removed from V and 4 bases from J, the gap between germline ends came to 11 bases. CDR3 length equals 14 residues. Germline loops: CDR1 SNHLY, CDR2 FYNNEI. Combining the CDR3 with reference TRBV2 and TRBJ1-1 gives the whole variable domain EPEVTQTPSHQVTQMGQEVILRCVPISNHLYFYWYRQILGQKVEFLVSFYNNEISEKSEIFDDQFSVERPDGSNFTLKIRSTKLEDSAMYFCASSEIRGFTEAFFGQGTRLTVV.

This clonotype was seen more than once but under ten times. The rearrangement joins TRBV12-3 or TRBV12-4 to TRBJ2-1; D is unresolved. V lost 7 bases to trimming and J lost 2 bases, with 9 bases between them. This CDR3 is 13 amino acids long. CDR3: CASTDGPYNEQFF. The CDR3, as DNA: TGTGCCAGCACCGACGGACCCTACAATGAGCAGTTCTTC.

This clonotype was recorded a few times. The chain employs TRBV18 and TRBJ2-1; tentative D call: TRBD2 (5 bases). Germline values: CDR1 KGHSH, CDR2 LQKENI. V was pared by 1 base and J by 6 bases, with 16 bases between. The CDR3 runs 16 residues. The CDR3 here is CASSPRNGKSLNEQFF. Written as DNA, the CDR3 is TGTGCCAGCTCACCACGGAACGGGAAGTCACTCAATGAGCAGTTCTTC.

The genes are TRBV20-1 and TRBJ2-1; 9 bases are a match to TRBD2. The germline gives CDR1 DFQATT, CDR2 SNEGSKA (reference sequence). With 5 bases clipped from V and 6 bases from J, the junction kept 8 bases outside the gene matches. The CDR3 runs to 14 residues. The CDR3 here is CSAPIAGVSNEQFF. CDR3 DNA: TGCAGTGCTCCTATAGCGGGAGTCTCCAATGAGCAGTTCTTC.

This clonotype was counted a few times. The chain employs TRBV5-6 and TRBJ2-2; D might be TRBD1 (6 bases). V lost 0 bases, J lost 6 bases, and 15 bases lay in between. The CDR3 length is 16 residues. Germline V gene lookup returns CDR1 SGHDT and CDR2 YYEEEE. This chain's CDR3 is CASSLVAGEIAGELFF. CDR3 DNA: TGTGCCAGCAGCTTGGTTGCAGGGGAGATTGCCGGGGAGCTGTTTTTT. The full variable domain, in which reference TRBV5-6 and TRBJ2-2 provide the parts outside the CDR3, is DAGVTQSPTHLIKTRGQQVTLRCSPKSGHDTVSWYQQALGQGPQFIFQYYEEEERQRGNFPDRFSGHQFPNYSSELNVNALLLGDSALYLCASSLVAGEIAGELFFGEGSRLTVL.

This clonotype has a handful of counts. The genes are TRBV28 and TRBJ2-2, with a weak D call TRBD1 (5 bases). CDR1 is MDHEN, CDR2 SYDVKM, per germline. Trimming took 1 base from V and 6 from J, leaving 9 bases between them. This CDR3 region has 14 residues. In DNA, the CDR3 is TGTGCCAGCAGTTTATTTCCAGGGTCCGGGGAGCTGTTTTTT. This sequence encodes CASSLFPGSGELFF.

There are a few counts of this clonotype. The chain has TRBV7-2 and TRBJ2-5; no clear D gene. The CDR3 is made up of 12 amino acids. V lost 5 bases and J 9 bases, leaving 13 bases between the germline ends. Germline V gene lookup returns CDR1 SGHTA and CDR2 FQGNSA. CDR3 sequence: CASSTLRRAQYF. The CDR3 nucleotides read TGTGCCAGCAGCACCCTCCGACGGGCCCAGTACTTC.

This clonotype appeared many times. The chain carries TRBV28 and TRBJ2-7; 7 nucleotides line up with TRBD1. Germline lookup yields CDR1 MDHEN and CDR2 SYDVKM. V lost 10 bases to trimming and J lost 3 bases; unmatched junction nucleotides: 12. CDR3 length equals 14 residues. The CDR3 loop reads CATERQGPYYEQYF. In DNA, the CDR3 is TGTGCCACCGAGAGACAGGGCCCCTACTACGAGCAGTACTTC.

In its sample, this clonotype was seen many times. The V call is TRBV27, the J call TRBJ1-1; a possible D gene is TRBD1 (5 bases). V was cut by 6 bases and J by 1 base, with 24 bases left in between. This CDR3 comprises 18 residues. CDR1 MNHEY and CDR2 SMNVEV come from the germline V gene (reference sequence). CDR3 in amino acids: CASRPSWGESQWNTEAFF. The CDR3 coding sequence is TGTGCCAGCAGGCCGTCGTGGGGGGAGTCCCAATGGAACACTGAAGCTTTCTTT.

Concerning this clonotype itself: This likely came from a read error, as a far larger clone is one base away. The chain joins TRBV12-3 or TRBV12-4 to TRBJ1-1, with unresolved D. The CDR3 consists of 13 residues. CDR3 nucleotides: TGTACCAGCAGTTTCGGCGAGAACACTGAAGCTTTCTTT. Amino acid sequence: CTSSFGENTEAFF.

V and J are TRBV28 and TRBJ2-5, with D perhaps TRBD2 (5 bases). Germline V CDR1 and CDR2: MDHEN, SYDVKM. V was cut by 4 bases and J by 1 base, with 10 bases left in between. The CDR3 runs 14 residues. The CDR3 here is CASSSGLRQETQYF. The CDR3 DNA reads as TGTGCCAGCAGTTCCGGACTGCGCCAAGAGACCCAGTACTTC.

V and J are TRBV24-1 and TRBJ1-3, with D perhaps matching TRBD1 (5 bases). The CDR3 consists of 16 residues. Trimming took 3 bases from V and 0 from J, leaving 11 bases between them. Looked up from germline, CDR1 is KGHDR and CDR2 is SFDVKD. CDR3 loop: CATSDRGTGSGNTIYF. CDR3 in DNA: TGTGCCACCAGTGATCGGGGGACGGGCTCTGGAAACACCATATATTTT.